The 26 T cell receptor beta chains below were found in one sample sequenced in a study of molecular identifiers for immune sequencing clone quantification. Each CDR3 protein gets one entry after TCRdb re-called the PCR reads with MiXCR. This table holds 490,000 or so distinct CDR3 sequences, about 25% found once. Source material: naive CD8+ T cells from blood, with Jurkat cell RNA spiked in. Documented subset: FACS-sorted CD8+CD4-CCR7+CD45RA+ naive T cells. The origin of the receptors is a human donor in good health. Some libraries in this study had Jurkat cell RNA spiked in.

This chain connects TRBV24-1 to TRBJ2-2; no clear D gene. The CDR3 totals 15 residues. The V gene lost 5 bases and the J gene lost 3 bases, with 12 bases spanning the gap. Looked up from germline, CDR1 is KGHDR and CDR2 is SFDVKD. CDR3 sequence (DNA): TGTGCCACCAGTGCTGGCGGACCGCACACCGGGGAGCTGTTTTTT. Translating gives CATSAGGPHTGELFF.

This clonotype was counted only a few times. The rearrangement links TRBV9 to TRBJ1-1, with D hard to call. CDR3 length: 14 amino acids. V was shortened by 0 bases and J by 5 bases, with 11 bases between the two germline ends. CDR1 and CDR2 from the germline V gene are SGDLS and YYNGEE. As DNA, the CDR3 is TGTGCCAGCAGCGTAGGGGGTGTACGGACTGAAGCTTTCTTT. Amino acid sequence: CASSVGGVRTEAFF.

Only a few counts were recorded for this clonotype. V and J are TRBV20-1 and TRBJ2-7; 11 bases fit TRBD1. The CDR3 consists of 15 residues. The V gene's germline CDR1 is DFQATT and CDR2 SNEGSKA (reference sequence). The trim removed 0 bases at V and 7 bases at J, leaving 8 bases unmatched. The CDR3 DNA reads as TGCAGTGCTAGAGATGGGGGACAGGGGGGACCGGAGCAGTACTTC. It codes for CSARDGGQGGPEQYF.

This clonotype has a handful of counts. The genes are TRBV30 and TRBJ2-7; D is undetermined. V was cut by 1 base and J by 2 bases, with 15 bases left in between. The CDR3 is made up of 15 amino acids. The V gene's germline CDR1 is GTSNPN and CDR2 SVGIG (reference sequence). The CDR3 loop reads CAWSDIDGRTYEQYF. In nucleotides, the CDR3 is TGTGCCTGGAGTGACATCGATGGGCGCACCTACGAGCAGTACTTC.

Regarding this clonotype: Sequence at one end of the junction differs from germline and may be a read error. The V call is TRBV2, the J call TRBJ2-5; the match to TRBD2 covers 10 bases. From germline, CDR1 is SNHLY and CDR2 FYNNEI. The CDR3 spans 16 residues. In nucleotides, the CDR3 is TGTGCCAGCGCCCCCCTAGCGGGAGAATACCAAGAGCCCCAGTACTTC. The encoded protein is CASAPLAGEYQEPQYF.

This clonotype was seen a handful of times. The chain is built from TRBV6-5 and TRBJ1-3; no definite D call. The CDR3 consists of 17 residues. Germline CDR1 reads MNHEY; CDR2 reads SVGAGI. V lost 0 bases and J 0 bases, leaving 12 bases between the germline ends. The CDR3 DNA follows: TGTGCCAGCAGTTACTCATTCGGACCTTCCTCTGGAAACACCATATATTTT. It translates to CASSYSFGPSSGNTIYF.

The chain is built from TRBV19 and TRBJ2-3; D possibly corresponds to TRBD2 (5 bases). This CDR3 comprises 14 residues. Between the trimmed V and J ends, which lost 7 bases and 6 bases, there was a span of 17 bases. From germline, CDR1 is LNHDA and CDR2 SQIVND (reference sequence). The CDR3 region has the DNA TGTGCCAGTACGCTAGCCCCCGATCTGGATACGCAGTATTTT. Amino acids: CASTLAPDLDTQYF. The complete variable domain, with remaining parts taken from reference TRBV19 and TRBJ2-3, reads DGGITQSPKYLFRKEGQNVTLSCEQNLNHDAMYWYRQDPGQGLRLIYYSQIVNDFQKGDIAEGYSVSREKKESFPLTVTSAQKNPTAFYLCASTLAPDLDTQYFGPGTRLTVL.

This clonotype was counted between two and nine times. The gene calls are TRBV4-2 and TRBJ2-7; TRBD2 is a possible D gene (6 bases). This CDR3 region has 18 residues. CDR1 and CDR2 (germline): LGHNA, YNFKEQ. Trimming left V 3 bases short and J 0 bases short, with 21 bases between. In DNA, the CDR3 is TGTGCCAGCAGCCAGGGTGGAACGGAGGGCCCGAGCTCCTACGAGCAGTACTTC. Translating it yields CASSQGGTEGPSSYEQYF.

This clonotype appeared many times. CDR3 residues: CASSTGLAGVDIQYF. CDR3 bases: TGTGCCAGCAGTACCGGACTAGCGGGAGTTGACATTCAGTACTTC. The chain couples TRBV2 to TRBJ2-4; 13 bases line up with TRBD2. V shed 5 bases and J 8 bases; nucleotides not matched to a gene: 6. This CDR3 spans 15 amino acids. Germline loops: CDR1 SNHLY, CDR2 FYNNEI.

As regards this clonotype: A much larger clone sits a single nucleotide away, making a read error possible. CDR3 sequence reads: CASGGTETSGPHTQYF. For the CDR3, the DNA is TGTGCCAGCGGCGGGACAGAGACTAGTGGGCCGCATACGCAGTATTTT. This sequence joins TRBV7-2 and TRBJ2-3, with TRBD1 as a possible D gene (7 bases). Germline V gene sequence: CDR1 SGHTA, CDR2 FQGNSA. V shed 8 bases and J shed 7 bases, with 25 bases lying between them. The CDR3 has 16 residues.

This clonotype was detected only a few times. The chain recombines TRBV12-5 with TRBJ1-5; 8 nucleotides line up with TRBD1. Trimming at V came to 4 bases and at J to 5 bases, leaving 7 bases not matched to a gene. Germline loops: CDR1 LGHNT, CDR2 FRNRAP. The CDR3 covers 15 residues. The CDR3 sequence: CASGSLQGVDQPQHF. The CDR3, as DNA: TGTGCTAGTGGTTCCCTACAGGGGGTTGATCAGCCCCAGCATTTT.

This clonotype was seen more than once but under ten times. The chain recombines TRBV19 with TRBJ2-1; D is uncertain. V was clipped by 1 base and J by 3 bases, with 10 bases between them. The CDR3 is 15 amino acids. The germline CDR1 and CDR2 sequences are LNHDA and SQIVND (reference sequence). The CDR3 protein is CASSIASGYYNEQFF. CDR3 in DNA: TGTGCCAGTAGTATAGCTTCAGGATACTACAATGAGCAGTTCTTC.

In the case of this clonotype: The junction departs from the called germline gene at one end, perhaps through a read error. The chain uses TRBV2 and TRBJ2-5, with TRBD1 identical over 11 bases. Germline-derived CDR1 and CDR2 are SNHLY and FYNNEI. CDR3 length: 16 amino acids. The CDR3 spells CASRTGTGGPKEPQYF. The CDR3 DNA follows: TGTGCCAGCAGAACCGGGACAGGGGGACCAAAAGAGCCCCAGTACTTC.

The DNA for the CDR3 is TGTGCCAGCAGTTTGGGGCTTGGACTAGCGGGATTGGACGAGCAGTACTTC. Translated, it gives CASSLGLGLAGLDEQYF. The chain couples TRBV6-2 or TRBV6-3 to TRBJ2-7; 12 positions agree with TRBD2. Germline V lookup: CDR1 MNHEY, CDR2 SVGEGT. V was pared by 4 bases and J by 5 bases, with 12 bases of the junction left unmatched. The CDR3 has 17 residues.

As regards this clonotype: Being one base from a much bigger clone, this may be a read error. V usage is TRBV10-3 and J usage is TRBJ1-1; D not resolved. This CDR3 has 12 residues. Germline loops: CDR1 ENHRY, CDR2 SYGVKD. CDR3 sequence: CAIRTPRAEAIF. As DNA, the CDR3 is TGTGCCATCAGAACACCCCGAGCTGAAGCTATCTTT.

This clonotype was detected only a few times. The CDR3, as DNA: TGTGCCAGTAGTACGGGACAGGGATTCCACGAGCAGTACTTC. The encoded protein is CASSTGQGFHEQYF. V and J are TRBV19 and TRBJ2-7, with TRBD1 identical over 9 bases. Germline trimming cut 4 bases from V and 5 bases from J; bases unmatched to any gene: 6. The germline V gene encodes CDR1 LNHDA and CDR2 SQIVND (reference sequence). The CDR3 is 14 residues long.

The V gene is TRBV9, the J gene TRBJ2-5, with 7 bases fitting TRBD2. V shed 0 bases, J shed 3 bases, and the junction held 8 bases outside the gene matches. Germline loops: CDR1 SGDLS, CDR2 YYNGEE. The CDR3 loop spans 16 amino acids. The CDR3 DNA reads as TGTGCCAGCAGCGTAGGAAGAGGACTAGAGGAAGAGACCCAGTACTTC. Translation: CASSVGRGLEEETQYF.

This clonotype was detected a few times. The gene calls are TRBV19 and TRBJ1-5; 7 nucleotides match TRBD1. The CDR3 runs 14 residues. After removal of 3 bases from V and 7 bases from J, the junction contained 6 bases not matched to a gene. Germline values: CDR1 LNHDA, CDR2 SQIVND (reference sequence). For the CDR3, the DNA is TGTGCCAGTAGTATGGCAGGGGGTGGACAGCCCCAGCATTTT. Encoded protein: CASSMAGGGQPQHF.

This clonotype was observed many times. J is TRBJ1-1 and V is TRBV27, with 7 bases that match TRBD1. The ends lost 2 bases at V and 11 bases at J; junction bases unmatched: 8. Germline CDR1 and CDR2: MNHEY and SMNVEV (reference sequence). The CDR3 consists of 13 residues. The CDR3 coding sequence is TGTGCCAGCAGTTTAGGAGGGGGCGCCCGGGCTTTCTTT. This sequence encodes CASSLGGGARAFF.

Of note for this clonotype: A much larger clone lies a single base off, so this may be a read error. The chain carries TRBV13 and TRBJ2-3, with 14 bases aligning to TRBD2. Looked up from germline, CDR1 is PRHDT and CDR2 is FYEKMQ (reference sequence). Losses at the gene ends were 5 bases for V and 11 bases for J; bases not matched to a gene: 6. The CDR3 has 14 amino acids. CDR3 residues: CASSLGLAGGVQYF. As DNA, the CDR3 is TGTGCCAGCAGCCTCGGACTAGCGGGGGGTGTGCAGTATTTT.

This clonotype showed up just a few times. The rearrangement uses TRBV12-5 and TRBJ2-3; D ambiguous. The V and J ends lost 0 bases and 5 bases respectively, with 6 bases between them. The CDR3 consists of 13 residues. In germline, CDR1 is LGHNT, CDR2 FRNRAP. CDR3 region: CASGLVLGDTQYF. The CDR3 coding sequence is TGTGCTAGTGGTTTGGTACTTGGAGATACGCAGTATTTT. Full variable domain (missing parts from reference TRBV12-5 and TRBJ2-3): DARVTQTPRHKVTEMGQEVTMRCQPILGHNTVFWYRQTMMQGLELLAYFRNRAPLDDSGMPKDRFSAEMPDATLATLKIQPSEPRDSAVYFCASGLVLGDTQYFGPGTRLTVL.

This clonotype was counted between two and nine times. The rearrangement joins TRBV7-9 to TRBJ2-3; D is ambiguous. The CDR3 is 15 amino acids. Trimming stripped 1 base from V and 5 bases from J, with 13 bases between. Germline loops: CDR1 SEHNR, CDR2 FQNEAQ (reference sequence). The CDR3, as DNA: TGTGCCAGCAGCTTAGTGTGGGGAACTAAAGATACGCAGTATTTT. As protein: CASSLVWGTKDTQYF.

For this clonotype: Since a much larger clone is just one base distant, this may be a read error. The chain carries TRBV30 and TRBJ2-7; no clear D. V lost 4 bases to trimming and J lost 3 bases, with 7 bases between them. Germline values: CDR1 GTSNPN, CDR2 SVGIG (reference sequence). The CDR3 loop spans 11 amino acids. The CDR3 loop is CAWNWGYEQYF. For the CDR3, the DNA is TGTGCCTGGAATTGGGGCTACGAGCAGTACTTC.

This clonotype has just a few counts. The rearrangement uses TRBV4-3 and TRBJ1-5; TRBD1 matches 7 bases. The CDR3 consists of 15 residues. Trimming took 3 bases from V and 3 from J; bases not matched to a gene: 5. Germline V lookup: CDR1 LGHNA, CDR2 YSLEER. CDR3 nucleotides: TGCGCCAGCAGCCAGTCACAGGGGCCCAATCAGCCCCAGCATTTT. Translation gives CASSQSQGPNQPQHF.

As concerns this clonotype: A much larger clone differs from this one at a single base, so this may be a read error. The chain is built from TRBV27 and TRBJ2-7, with unresolved D. Germline CDR1 reads MNHEY; CDR2 reads SMNVEV (reference sequence). The CDR3 loop spans 13 amino acids. CDR3 in amino acids: CASRLSRAYEQYF. The CDR3 DNA sequence: TGTGCCAGCAGATTATCCCGCGCCTACGAGCAGTACTTC.

This clonotype was observed at least ten times. This chain links TRBV4-2 with TRBJ2-6; TRBD2 matches at 13 bases. Germline assignment: CDR1 LGHNA and CDR2 YNFKEQ. The length of the CDR3 is 18 residues. With V trimmed by 0 bases and J by 2 bases, 1 base remained unmatched. The CDR3 protein is CASSQELAGGPGANVLTF. In DNA, the CDR3 is TGTGCCAGCAGCCAAGAACTAGCGGGAGGGCCTGGGGCCAACGTCCTGACTTTC.